This T cell receptor beta chain was obtained from a study of cytomegalovirus exposure and HLA in healthy donors. Broader study findings: A later analysis found most CMV-associated TCR beta chains apparently HLA-restricted. Specificity for CMV antigens was confirmed in vitro for a few of the CMV-associated chains. Upon later analysis, HLA-associated TCR beta chains proved more clonally expanded than other, equally common chains.

Researchers ran the PCR with 60 Vbeta and 13 Jbeta primers. The method was immunoSEQ multiplex PCR; TCRdb's version includes in-frame clones alone and lacks a portion of them. The table has some 140,000 clones, 79% seen once. V shed 7 bases, J shed 2 bases, and the junction held 5 bases outside the gene matches. Germline CDR1 and CDR2: SQVTM and ANQGSEA. The CDR3 length is 12 residues. Note on this clone: Its specificity is not known.

The rearrangement links TRBV29-1 to TRBJ2-7, with 7 bases aligning to TRBD1. The sample taken for sequencing was PBMCs. The TCR comes from a man younger than 35 in good health and CMV-seronegative. CDR3 residues: CSAMTGPYEQYF. Written as DNA, the CDR3 is TGCAGCGCCATGACAGGGCCCTACGAGCAGTACTTC.